The entry that follows covers one T cell receptor beta chain sequence. V was cut by 10 bases and J by 7 bases, with 13 bases left in between. The germline gives CDR1 ENHRY, CDR2 SYGVKD. The CDR3 contains 11 residues. The sample originates from a study of blood T cell repertoires in COVID-19. Whole-study context: The United States, Italy and Spain provided the acute and convalescent COVID-19 samples.

Per the original methods: Scientists estimated how many nucleated cells there were by amplifying reference gene primers. Profiling relied on immunoSEQ multiplex PCR, and the TCRdb table lists in-frame clones only, not all of them. V and J calls and clone size are copied from that table; D and trimming were computed from the DNA. The repertoire includes around 140,000 clones, 75% to 90% of them detected once, and about 11% sits in the top ten. Participant ages covered roughly 18 to 89 years across 20 to 30 US areas. Sequencing was carried out using PBMCs or T cells enriched from blood (not recorded which). The rearrangement joins TRBV10-3 to TRBJ1-1; D possibly corresponds to TRBD1 (6 bases). The TCR originated in a man in his sixties who had recovered from COVID-19. Here the CDR3 reads CATNREGEAFF. CDR3 coding DNA: TGTGCCACCAACAGGGAGGGTGAAGCTTTCTTT.